Listed here are 30 T cell receptor beta chains from one sample, sequenced in a study of blood T cells in healthy people across ages (dated by TCRdb to 2015 to 2017). Library method: 5' RACE. For sequencing, an Illumina HiSeq 2500 was employed. A second PCR of roughly 7 to 11 cycles was performed with a sample-barcoded 5' primer and a J-beta primer mix. In-frame beta chains were kept once TCRdb had trimmed the public reads at Q25 with fastp and called clones with MiXCR. When rows share a CDR3 protein, they turn into one entry using the most common DNA and genes. For this sample the table gives over 600,000 distinct CDR3 sequences, of which around 38% were detected only once. The ten largest clones take up about 30% of the sample. The source material was blood. These receptors were collected from a man aged 80 or over in good health.

This clonotype showed up many times. The chain uses TRBV6-2 or TRBV6-3 and TRBJ2-7, with D perhaps matching TRBD1 or TRBD2 (5 bases each). Germline values: CDR1 MNHEY, CDR2 SVGEGT. The CDR3 sequence is 14 residues long. Trimming stripped 2 bases from V and 4 bases from J, with 12 bases between. The CDR3 DNA reads TGTGCCAGCAGTTACGGTCTGGGGGATTACGAGCAGTACTTC. It yields the protein CASSYGLGDYEQYF.

The table lists this clonotype with a count of one. In DNA, the CDR3 is TGCGCCAGCAGCCCCCCCCGGGCTAGCACAGATACGCAGTATTTT. Translated, it gives CASSPPRASTDTQYF. This chain joins TRBV5-1 and TRBJ2-3; D remains unclear. This CDR3 comprises 15 residues. The germline V gene encodes CDR1 SGHRS and CDR2 YFSETQ. V was clipped by 4 bases and J by 0 bases, with 12 bases between them. Together with reference TRBV5-1 and TRBJ2-3, the CDR3 gives the full variable domain: KAGVTQTPRYLIKTRGQQVTLSCSPISGHRSVSWYQQTPGQGLQFLFEYFSETQRNKGNFPGRFSGRQFSNSRSEMNVSTLELGDSALYLCASSPPRASTDTQYFGPGTRLTVL.

Comments on this clonotype: One end of the junction does not line up with germline, which may come from a read error. The rearrangement joins TRBV7-9 to TRBJ2-3, with D hard to call. This CDR3 has 13 residues. Germline V gene sequence: CDR1 SEHNR, CDR2 FQNEAQ (reference sequence). CDR3 region: CASSRGGPDMQYF. As DNA, the CDR3 is TGTGCCAGCAGCCGTGGTGGCCCAGATATGCAGTATTTT.

This clonotype was detected only a few times. The genes are TRBV6-5 and TRBJ1-2; maybe TRBD1 (5 bases). The CDR3 loop spans 13 amino acids. Trimming shortened V by 5 bases and J by 7 bases, and 14 bases separated the two germline ends. Germline loops: CDR1 MNHEY, CDR2 SVGAGI. In DNA form, the CDR3 reads TGTGCCAGCAGTAAGCCCGGGACCATTGGCTACACCTTC. Translation: CASSKPGTIGYTF.

The chain carries TRBV4-1 and TRBJ2-5, with TRBD1 identical over 8 bases. Germline-derived CDR1 and CDR2 are MGHRA and YSYEKL. The CDR3 is made up of 15 amino acids. After removal of 6 bases from V and 5 bases from J, the junction contained 11 bases not matched to a gene. CDR3 bases: TGCGCCAGCAGAAAAACCGGGACAGGAGGGGAGACCCAGTACTTC. Protein product: CASRKTGTGGETQYF.

V gene TRBV7-9 combines with J gene TRBJ2-3, with 8 bases that match TRBD2. The CDR3 loop spans 17 amino acids. Germline V gives CDR1 SEHNR, CDR2 FQNEAQ (reference sequence). Trimming at V came to 5 bases and at J to 4 bases, leaving 14 bases not matched to a gene. This chain's CDR3 is CASSIFGLANSADTQYF. CDR3 bases: TGTGCCAGCAGCATATTCGGACTAGCTAATAGCGCAGATACGCAGTATTTT.

Comments on this clonotype: A read error is possible here, since a much larger clone lies one base away. The rearrangement links TRBV29-1 to TRBJ2-5; 10 bases align to TRBD2. This CDR3 has 13 residues. Unmatched junction bases numbered 10, after V lost 4 bases and J lost 11 bases. Germline-derived CDR1 and CDR2 are SQVTM and ANQGSEA. CDR3 amino acids: CSVVLAGVNEQYF. In nucleotides, the CDR3 is TGCAGCGTTGTCCTAGCGGGAGTTAATGAGCAGTACTTC.

This clonotype was seen at least ten times. This rearrangement joins TRBV7-2 to TRBJ2-5; 12 bases match TRBD2. The CDR3 extends over 18 amino acids. Germline lookup yields CDR1 SGHTA and CDR2 FQGNSA. V dropped 0 bases and J dropped 2; count of bases not matched to a gene: 7. This chain's CDR3 is CASSLALAGGTIQETQYF. DNA for the CDR3: TGTGCCAGCAGCTTAGCCCTAGCGGGGGGGACGATACAAGAGACCCAGTACTTC.

The chain uses TRBV10-3 and TRBJ2-7; the D gene is possibly TRBD2 (5 bases). Deletions cut 4 bases from V and 2 bases from J, with 12 bases between. The CDR3 runs to 14 residues. Looked up from germline, CDR1 is ENHRY and CDR2 is SYGVKD. This CDR3 is CAISVTMEAYEQYF. CDR3 nucleotides: TGTGCCATCAGTGTGACCATGGAGGCCTACGAGCAGTACTTC.

The J gene is TRBJ2-7, the V gene TRBV6-2 or TRBV6-3, with TRBD2 as a possible D gene (6 bases). The CDR3 covers 19 residues. V was shortened by 8 bases and J by 0 bases, with 29 bases between the two germline ends. The germline gives CDR1 MNHEY, CDR2 SVGEGT. CDR3 sequence: CASATSPGVRSPSSYEQYF. Here the CDR3 DNA reads TGTGCCAGCGCCACAAGCCCGGGAGTGAGGTCCCCATCCTCCTACGAGCAGTACTTC.

Only a few counts were recorded for this clonotype. J is TRBJ2-1 and V is TRBV5-6, with TRBD2 matching 9 bases. The ends lost 7 bases at V and 0 bases at J; junction bases unmatched: 5. In germline, CDR1 is SGHDT, CDR2 YYEEEE. The CDR3 sequence is 15 residues long. The CDR3 loop reads CASGRSGSSYNEQFF. In nucleotides, the CDR3 is TGTGCCAGCGGACGTAGCGGGAGCTCCTACAATGAGCAGTTCTTC.

The rearrangement links TRBV28 to TRBJ2-7; D ambiguous. Germline loops: CDR1 MDHEN, CDR2 SYDVKM. CDR3 length: 12 residues. V dropped 7 bases and J dropped 2 bases, with 9 bases sitting between them. The CDR3 bases are TGTGCCAGCATTTTTGGGGCCTACGAGCAGTACTTC. It specifies CASIFGAYEQYF.

The rearrangement uses TRBV13 and TRBJ2-7; 10 bases are a match to TRBD1. CDR3 length: 16 amino acids. The V segment lost 5 bases and the J segment 1 base; nucleotides outside the gene matches: 8. Germline CDR1 and CDR2: PRHDT and FYEKMQ (reference sequence). The CDR3 DNA sequence: TGTGCCAGCAGCGATATAAGACAGGGGGCTTCCTACGAGCAGTACTTC. Its protein product is CASSDIRQGASYEQYF.

This chain joins TRBV5-4 and TRBJ2-7; possible D gene TRBD1, 6 bases. The J call is in doubt because the DNA end fits TRBJ2-5 better. Germline-derived CDR1 and CDR2 are SGHNT and YYREEE (reference sequence). The CDR3 is 13 amino acids. The CDR3 sequence: CASSITGLETQYF. The CDR3 DNA reads TGTGCCAGCAGCATAACAGGGCTAGAGACCCAGTACTTC.

Of note for this clonotype: Relative to the germline gene, one junction end is altered; a read error may explain this. This chain uses TRBV14 with TRBJ2-1; TRBD2 agrees at 12 bases. Germline CDR1 is SGHDN and CDR2 is FVKESK. The CDR3 contains 16 residues. The CDR3 sequence is CASNQGASGRGDEQFF. The CDR3 coding sequence is TGTGCCAGCAACCAAGGGGCTAGCGGGAGGGGAGATGAGCAGTTCTTC.

The genes are TRBV7-2 and TRBJ2-1; unclear D gene. V was clipped by 2 bases and J by 4 bases, with 12 bases between them. Germline V CDR1 and CDR2: SGHTA, FQGNSA. This CDR3 spans 15 amino acids. CDR3 loop: CASSLWPNLYNEQFF. CDR3 DNA: TGTGCCAGCAGCTTATGGCCGAACCTTTACAATGAGCAGTTCTTC.

This clonotype was found a few times. This chain's CDR3 is CATGGGRTYEQYF. The CDR3, as DNA: TGTGCCACCGGGGGCGGGAGGACCTACGAGCAGTACTTC. The genes are TRBV10-3 and TRBJ2-7, with TRBD2 matching over 8 bases. Germline values: CDR1 ENHRY, CDR2 SYGVKD. The V segment lost 10 bases and the J segment 2 bases; nucleotides outside the gene matches: 7. The CDR3 runs 13 residues.

The V gene is TRBV11-1, the J gene TRBJ2-3, with D uncertain. Germline V lookup: CDR1 SGHAT, CDR2 FQDESV (reference sequence). CDR3 length: 16 residues. V was pared by 4 bases and J by 4 bases, with 18 bases between. CDR3 coding DNA: TGTGCCAGCAGCTATAGTCGGTACAGACGGGCAGATACGCAGTATTTT. Its translation is CASSYSRYRRADTQYF.

The chain recombines TRBV6-2 or TRBV6-3 with TRBJ2-5; 9 bases fit TRBD2. Germline CDR1 and CDR2: MNHEY and SVGEGT. CDR3 length: 18 amino acids. Trimming took 2 bases from V and 11 from J; bases not matched to a gene: 21. In nucleotides, the CDR3 is TGTGCCAGCAGTTACGAATCGGGTAGCGGGAGTAGCTACAATGAGCAGTACTTC. Translated: CASSYESGSGSSYNEQYF.

This clonotype appeared a few times. The V and J genes are TRBV7-2 and TRBJ1-2; D is unresolved. Trimming shortened V by 4 bases and J by 0 bases, and 12 bases separated the two germline ends. The germline V gene encodes CDR1 SGHTA and CDR2 FQGNSA. The CDR3 sequence is 15 residues long. Written as DNA, the CDR3 is TGTGCCAGCAGCTCCCCGGGTTCCGCTAACTATGGCTACACCTTC. Translated: CASSSPGSANYGYTF.

V is TRBV5-1 and J is TRBJ1-2; TRBD1 might be the D (6 bases). The CDR3 spans 14 residues. Trimming took 1 base from V and 4 from J, leaving 11 bases between them. Germline V CDR1 and CDR2: SGHRS, YFSETQ. The CDR3: CASSLSGGGYGYTF. CDR3 DNA: TGCGCCAGCAGCTTGTCCGGGGGCGGCTATGGCTACACCTTC.

The rearrangement joins TRBV20-1 to TRBJ2-1; 10 bases line up with TRBD2. The V segment lost 6 bases and the J segment 7 bases; nucleotides outside the gene matches: 9. The CDR3 loop spans 14 amino acids. Germline CDR1 DFQATT, CDR2 SNEGSKA (reference sequence). CDR3 protein: CSAKPGLALNEQFF. CDR3 bases: TGCAGTGCGAAGCCGGGACTAGCGTTGAATGAGCAGTTCTTC.

This chain uses TRBV2 with TRBJ2-5; D may be TRBD1 (6 bases). Trimming cost V 4 bases and J 6 bases, with 12 bases left between them. CDR3 length equals 13 residues. The germline gives CDR1 SNHLY, CDR2 FYNNEI. The CDR3 bases are TGTGCCAGCAGTGTTACAGGGATACAGACCCAGTACTTC. Protein: CASSVTGIQTQYF.

J is TRBJ2-6 and V is TRBV18; no definite D call. CDR3 size: 16 residues. Per the germline V gene, CDR1 is KGHSH and CDR2 is LQKENI. The V and J ends lost 5 bases and 5 bases respectively, with 16 bases between them. The DNA of the CDR3 is TGTGCCAGCTCAAAGATCCCGGACCTAAGGGCCAACGTCCTGACTTTC. Translated: CASSKIPDLRANVLTF.

This clonotype was picked up one time. The chain has TRBV20-1 and TRBJ2-7; tentatively, D is TRBD1 or TRBD2 (6 bases each). The J call is doubtful: the DNA matches TRBJ2-5 better. Germline V gene sequence: CDR1 DFQATT, CDR2 SNEGSKA (reference sequence). The CDR3 covers 15 residues. The CDR3 nucleotides are TGCAGTGCTACCTCAGGAGGGGGGTCCCCAGAGACCCAGTACTTC. This sequence encodes CSATSGGGSPETQYF.

A few counts support this clonotype. The V call is TRBV18, the J call TRBJ2-7, with 11 bases fitting TRBD2. The CDR3 runs 15 residues. Germline CDR1 KGHSH, CDR2 LQKENI. The J segment lost 3 bases and the V segment lost 3 bases, leaving 4 bases of the junction unmatched. The DNA for the CDR3 is TGTGCCAGCTCACCGAAGACTAGCGGGAACTACGAGCAGTACTTC. Translating it yields CASSPKTSGNYEQYF.

This clonotype was observed once. This rearrangement joins TRBV6-2 or TRBV6-3 to TRBJ1-1; the D is unclear. Looked up from germline, CDR1 is MNHEY and CDR2 is SVGEGT. Trimming removed 7 bases from V and 0 bases from J, with 15 bases in between. CDR3 size: 15 residues. The CDR3 DNA reads TGTGCCAGCACCGTGGACGAGGCTTTGAACACTGAAGCTTTCTTT. This sequence encodes CASTVDEALNTEAFF.

The V gene is TRBV4-1, the J gene TRBJ2-5; perhaps TRBD1 as D (5 bases). Germline V gene data show CDR1 as MGHRA and CDR2 as YSYEKL. This CDR3 has 15 amino acids. Trimming pared 4 bases from V and 5 bases from J, leaving 17 bases between. DNA of the CDR3: TGCGCCAGCAGCCCCCGATCCCAGAACAGGGAGACCCAGTACTTC. Its translation: CASSPRSQNRETQYF.

The V gene is TRBV20-1, the J gene TRBJ1-2; no definite D call. CDR1 and CDR2 (germline): DFQATT, SNEGSKA (reference sequence). This CDR3 region has 13 residues. V shed 3 bases and J shed 1 base, with 9 bases lying between them. For the CDR3, the DNA is TGCAGTGCTAGCGTCGGGGTTAACTATGGCTACACCTTC. Encoded protein: CSASVGVNYGYTF.

This clonotype was seen many times. This chain uses TRBV7-2 with TRBJ2-7; D remains ambiguous. CDR1 and CDR2 from the germline V gene are SGHTA and FQGNSA. The CDR3 consists of 13 residues. V lost 3 bases and J 2 bases, leaving 8 bases between the germline ends. CDR3 nucleotide sequence: TGTGCCAGCAGCTTGAGTCCTACCTACGAGCAGTACTTC. It is translated as CASSLSPTYEQYF.